This TCR beta chain was retrieved from a study of CD8 T cells in ankylosing spondylitis. The study, taken as a whole, reports: The disease-linked clones had a CD8+ phenotype and low blood frequencies. Certain motif variants had earlier appeared in reactive arthritis synovial fluid and blood. Ankylosing spondylitis blood appeared to carry a characteristic TCR beta motif of roughly 8 highly homologous variants.

The CDR3 has 13 amino acids. V was trimmed by 8 bases and J by 8 bases, leaving 18 bases between them. Per the germline V gene, CDR1 is ENHRY and CDR2 is SYGVKD. The sample holds a few counts of this clonotype. Its antigen is not known. TCRdb reprocessed the 5' RACE reads via MiXCR and lists one record per CDR3 protein. The profile shows about 240,000 distinct CDR3 sequences, less than 10% of them singletons. The sequencing input was blood, either unsorted or a sorted T cell fraction (not recorded which). The V gene is TRBV10-3, the J gene TRBJ1-1, with D hard to call. This sequence originates from a male donor with ankylosing spondylitis or in good health (not recorded which). CDR3 nucleotides: TGTGCCATCGGAGGCTCCCAGTCGTCCGAAGCTTTCTTT. It codes for CAIGGSQSSEAFF.